What follows describes a single TCR beta chain. CDR3 length: 13 amino acids. Germline values: CDR1 SGHAT, CDR2 FQDESV (reference sequence). The ends were cut back, 5 bases at V and 1 base at J, with 8 bases in the middle. Using immunoSEQ multiplex PCR, the repertoire was profiled, and TCRdb retains in-frame clones only, with some absent. The data show about 170,000 clones, 77% seen once. These data are taken from a study of blood T cell repertoires in COVID-19. The sequence derives from a man aged 65 to 79 with acute or convalescent COVID-19. The rearrangement uses TRBV11-1 and TRBJ1-1; no clear D. What was sequenced was peripheral blood. CDR3 coding DNA: TGTGCCAGCAGCCGCGGGCGGAACACTGAAGCTTTCTTT. It specifies CASSRGRNTEAFF.